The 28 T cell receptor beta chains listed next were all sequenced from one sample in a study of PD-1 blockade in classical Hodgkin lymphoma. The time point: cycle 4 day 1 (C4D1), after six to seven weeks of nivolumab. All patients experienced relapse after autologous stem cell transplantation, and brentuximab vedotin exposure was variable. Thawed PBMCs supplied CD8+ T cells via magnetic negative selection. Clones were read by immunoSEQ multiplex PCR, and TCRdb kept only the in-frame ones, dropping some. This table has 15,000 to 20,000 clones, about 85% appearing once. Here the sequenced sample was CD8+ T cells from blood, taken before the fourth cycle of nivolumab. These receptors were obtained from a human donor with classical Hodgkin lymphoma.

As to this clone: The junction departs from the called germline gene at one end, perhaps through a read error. The CDR3 is CASSLSYGQYF. The CDR3 nucleotides are TGCGCCAGCAGCCTCAGTTACGGGCAGTACTTC. The chain couples TRBV5-1 to TRBJ2-7; D gene uncertain. The CDR3 has 11 amino acids. Per germline, CDR1 SGHRS and CDR2 YFSETQ.

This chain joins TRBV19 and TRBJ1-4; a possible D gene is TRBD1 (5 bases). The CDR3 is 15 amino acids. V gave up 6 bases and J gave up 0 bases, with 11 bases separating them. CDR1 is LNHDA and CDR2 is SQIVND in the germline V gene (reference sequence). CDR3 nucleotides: TGTGCCAGTAGCCAGGGTATCGCAACTAATGAAAAACTGTTTTTT. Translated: CASSQGIATNEKLFF.

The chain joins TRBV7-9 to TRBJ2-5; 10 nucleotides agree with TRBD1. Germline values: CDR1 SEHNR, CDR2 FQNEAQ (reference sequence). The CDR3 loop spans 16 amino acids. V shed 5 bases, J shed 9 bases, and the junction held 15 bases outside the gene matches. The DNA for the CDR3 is TGTGCCAGCAGCCAGGGACAGGGGAGAGCAGGTAGGGCCCAGTACTTC. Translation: CASSQGQGRAGRAQYF.

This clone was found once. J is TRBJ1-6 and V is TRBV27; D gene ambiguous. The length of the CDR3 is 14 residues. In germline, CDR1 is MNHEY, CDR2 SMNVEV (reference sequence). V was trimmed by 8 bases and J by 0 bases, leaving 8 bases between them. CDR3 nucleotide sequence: TGTGCCAGCTCCTCGCTCTCCTATAATTCACCCCTCCACTTT. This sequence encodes CASSSLSYNSPLHF.

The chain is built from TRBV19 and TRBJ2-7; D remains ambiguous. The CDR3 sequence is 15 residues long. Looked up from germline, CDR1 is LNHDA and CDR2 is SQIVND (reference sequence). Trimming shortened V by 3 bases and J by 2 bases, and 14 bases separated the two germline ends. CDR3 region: CASSIDAGSPYEQYF. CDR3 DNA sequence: TGTGCCAGTAGTATCGACGCAGGCAGCCCCTACGAGCAGTACTTC. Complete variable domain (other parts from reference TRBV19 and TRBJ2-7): DGGITQSPKYLFRKEGQNVTLSCEQNLNHDAMYWYRQDPGQGLRLIYYSQIVNDFQKGDIAEGYSVSREKKESFPLTVTSAQKNPTAFYLCASSIDAGSPYEQYFGPGTRLTVT.

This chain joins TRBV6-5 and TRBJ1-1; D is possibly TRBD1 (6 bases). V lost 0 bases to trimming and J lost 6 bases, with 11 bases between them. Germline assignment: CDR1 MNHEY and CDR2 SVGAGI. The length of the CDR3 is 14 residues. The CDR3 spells CASSYSAGAAEAFF. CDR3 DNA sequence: TGTGCCAGCAGTTACTCTGCGGGGGCAGCTGAAGCTTTCTTT.

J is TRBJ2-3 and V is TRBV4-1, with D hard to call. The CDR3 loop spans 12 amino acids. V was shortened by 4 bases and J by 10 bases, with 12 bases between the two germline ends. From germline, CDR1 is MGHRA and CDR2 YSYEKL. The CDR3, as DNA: TGCGCCAGCAGCCGGGAAAAAGAAGCGCAGTATTTT. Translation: CASSREKEAQYF.

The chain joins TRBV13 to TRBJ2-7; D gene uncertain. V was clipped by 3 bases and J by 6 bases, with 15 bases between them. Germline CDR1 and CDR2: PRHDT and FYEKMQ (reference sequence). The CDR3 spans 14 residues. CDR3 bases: TGTGCCAGCAGCTTTTCCCGTATGGCGAGCGAGCAGTACTTC. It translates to CASSFSRMASEQYF.

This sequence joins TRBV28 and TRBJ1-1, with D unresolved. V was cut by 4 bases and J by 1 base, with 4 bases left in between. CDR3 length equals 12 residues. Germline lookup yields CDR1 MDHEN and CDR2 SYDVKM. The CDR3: CASSYTNTEAFF. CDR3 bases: TGTGCCAGCAGTTACACGAACACTGAAGCTTTCTTT.

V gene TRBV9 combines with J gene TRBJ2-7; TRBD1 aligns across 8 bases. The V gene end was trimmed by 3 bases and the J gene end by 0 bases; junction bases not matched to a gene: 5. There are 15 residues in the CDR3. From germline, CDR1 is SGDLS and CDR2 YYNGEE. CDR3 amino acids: CASSGQGASSYEQYF. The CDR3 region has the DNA TGTGCCAGCAGCGGGCAGGGGGCAAGCTCCTACGAGCAGTACTTC.

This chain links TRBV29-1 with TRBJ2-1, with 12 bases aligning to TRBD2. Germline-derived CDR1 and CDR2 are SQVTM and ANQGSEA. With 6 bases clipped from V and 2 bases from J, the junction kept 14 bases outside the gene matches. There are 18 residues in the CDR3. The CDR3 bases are TGCAGCGTGCTCTCGCTGACTAGCGGGAGTGTGCCCTACAATGAGCAGTTCTTC. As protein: CSVLSLTSGSVPYNEQFF.

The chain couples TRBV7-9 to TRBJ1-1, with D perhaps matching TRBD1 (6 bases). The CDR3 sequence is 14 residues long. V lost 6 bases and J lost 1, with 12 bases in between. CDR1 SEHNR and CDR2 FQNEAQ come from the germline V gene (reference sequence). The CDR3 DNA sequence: TGTGCCAGCAGGCCCACGGGGGCGAACACTGAAGCTTTCTTT. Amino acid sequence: CASRPTGANTEAFF.

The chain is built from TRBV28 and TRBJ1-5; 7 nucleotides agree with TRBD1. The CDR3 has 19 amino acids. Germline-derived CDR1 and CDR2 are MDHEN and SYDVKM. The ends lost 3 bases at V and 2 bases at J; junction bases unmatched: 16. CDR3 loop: CASSLWYRGARGGNQPQHF. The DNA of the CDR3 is TGTGCCAGCAGTTTGTGGTACAGGGGAGCCCGAGGTGGCAATCAGCCCCAGCATTTT.

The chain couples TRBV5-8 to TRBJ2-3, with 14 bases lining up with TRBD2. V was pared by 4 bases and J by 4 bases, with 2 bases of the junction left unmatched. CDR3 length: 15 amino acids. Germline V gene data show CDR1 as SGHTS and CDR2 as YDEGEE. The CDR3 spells CASSQGLAGADTQYF. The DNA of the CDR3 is TGTGCCAGCAGCCAGGGACTAGCGGGAGCAGATACGCAGTATTTT.

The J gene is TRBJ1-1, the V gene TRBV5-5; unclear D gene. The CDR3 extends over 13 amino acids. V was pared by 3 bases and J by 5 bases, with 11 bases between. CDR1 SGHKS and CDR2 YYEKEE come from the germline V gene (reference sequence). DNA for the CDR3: TGTGCCAGCAGCTATACCACGGCTACTGAAGCTTTCTTT. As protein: CASSYTTATEAFF.

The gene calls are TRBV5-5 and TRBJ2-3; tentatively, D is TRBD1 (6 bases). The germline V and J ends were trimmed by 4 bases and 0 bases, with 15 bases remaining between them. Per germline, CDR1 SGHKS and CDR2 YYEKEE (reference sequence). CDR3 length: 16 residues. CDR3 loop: CASSPRDTTSTDTQYF. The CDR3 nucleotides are TGTGCCAGCAGCCCGAGGGACACTACTAGCACAGATACGCAGTATTTT.

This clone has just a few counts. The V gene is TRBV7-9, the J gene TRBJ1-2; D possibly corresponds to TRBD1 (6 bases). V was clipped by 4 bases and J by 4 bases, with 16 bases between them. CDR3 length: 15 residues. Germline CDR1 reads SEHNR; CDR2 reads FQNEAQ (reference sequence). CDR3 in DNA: TGTGCCAGCAGCTCCCCTGAGACAGGCCGCTATGGCTACACCTTC. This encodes CASSSPETGRYGYTF.

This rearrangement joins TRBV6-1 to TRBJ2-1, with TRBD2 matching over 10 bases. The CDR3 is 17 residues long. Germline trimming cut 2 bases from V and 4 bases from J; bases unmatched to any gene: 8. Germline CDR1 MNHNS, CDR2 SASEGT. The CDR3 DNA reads TGTGCCAGCAGTGAAATCACCAGCGGGAGGGATTACAATGAGCAGTTCTTC. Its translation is CASSEITSGRDYNEQFF.

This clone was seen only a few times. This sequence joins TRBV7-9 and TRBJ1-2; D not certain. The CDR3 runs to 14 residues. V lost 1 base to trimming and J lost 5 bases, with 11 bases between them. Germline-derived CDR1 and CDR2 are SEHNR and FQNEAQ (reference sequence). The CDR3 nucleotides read TGTGCCAGCAGCTTAGACCCAGGCGTATATGGCTACACCTTC. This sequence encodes CASSLDPGVYGYTF.

The CDR3 nucleotides are TGTGCCAGCAGTGAAACTACAAACAATGAGCAGTTCTTC. Translation: CASSETTNNEQFF. V gene TRBV6-4 combines with J gene TRBJ2-1; no clear D gene. V lost 3 bases to trimming and J lost 5 bases, with 8 bases between them. CDR3 length: 13 amino acids. Germline-derived CDR1 and CDR2 are MRHNA and SNTAGT.

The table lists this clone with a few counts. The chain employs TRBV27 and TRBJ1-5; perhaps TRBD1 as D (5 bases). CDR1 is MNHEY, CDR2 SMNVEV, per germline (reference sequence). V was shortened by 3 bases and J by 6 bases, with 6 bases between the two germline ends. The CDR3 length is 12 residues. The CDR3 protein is CASSFQGQPQHF. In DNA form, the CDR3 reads TGTGCCAGCAGTTTTCAGGGTCAGCCCCAGCATTTT.

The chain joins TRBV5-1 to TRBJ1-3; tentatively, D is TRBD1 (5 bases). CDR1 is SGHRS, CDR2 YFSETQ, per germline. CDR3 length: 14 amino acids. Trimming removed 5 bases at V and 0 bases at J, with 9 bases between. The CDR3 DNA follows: TGCGCCAGCAGTCCTGACAGCTCTGGAAACACCATATATTTT. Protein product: CASSPDSSGNTIYF.

DNA of the CDR3: TGTGCCAGCAGTGTTTCCGGGACAGGGACTTTCAATGAGCAGTTCTTC. Encoded protein: CASSVSGTGTFNEQFF. The J gene is TRBJ2-1, the V gene TRBV6-1, with 9 bases fitting TRBD1. Germline CDR1 and CDR2: MNHNS and SASEGT. V lost 4 bases to trimming and J lost 6 bases; unmatched junction nucleotides: 10. This CDR3 region has 16 residues.

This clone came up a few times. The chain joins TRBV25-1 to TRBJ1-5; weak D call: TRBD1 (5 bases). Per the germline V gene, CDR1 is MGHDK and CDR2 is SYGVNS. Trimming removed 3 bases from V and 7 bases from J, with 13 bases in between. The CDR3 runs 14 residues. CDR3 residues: CASSDRAGKQPQHF. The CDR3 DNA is TGTGCCAGCAGTGACAGGGCCGGTAAACAGCCCCAGCATTTT.

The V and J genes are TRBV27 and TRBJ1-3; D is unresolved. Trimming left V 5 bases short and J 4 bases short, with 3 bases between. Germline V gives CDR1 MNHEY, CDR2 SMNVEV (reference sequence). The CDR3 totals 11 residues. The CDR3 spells CASSEGNTIYF. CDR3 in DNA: TGTGCCAGCAGTGAAGGAAACACCATATATTTT.

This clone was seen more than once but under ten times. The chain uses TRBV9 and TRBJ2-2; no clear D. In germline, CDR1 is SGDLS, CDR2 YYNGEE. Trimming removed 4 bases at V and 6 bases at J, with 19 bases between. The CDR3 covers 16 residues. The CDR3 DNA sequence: TGTGCCAGCAGCCCATCTCCAAAATTAGTCTCCGGGGAGCTGTTTTTT. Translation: CASSPSPKLVSGELFF.

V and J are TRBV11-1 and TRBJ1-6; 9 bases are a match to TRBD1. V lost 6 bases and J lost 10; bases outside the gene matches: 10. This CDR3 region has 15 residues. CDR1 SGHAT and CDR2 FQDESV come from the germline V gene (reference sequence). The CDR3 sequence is CASSPPGQGGSPLHF. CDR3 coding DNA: TGTGCCAGCAGTCCTCCGGGACAGGGAGGGTCACCCCTCCACTTT.

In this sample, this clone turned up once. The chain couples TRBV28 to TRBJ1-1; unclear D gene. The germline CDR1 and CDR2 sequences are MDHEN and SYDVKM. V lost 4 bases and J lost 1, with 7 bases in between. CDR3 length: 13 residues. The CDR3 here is CASSYRGNTEAFF. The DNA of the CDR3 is TGTGCCAGCAGTTATCGAGGGAACACTGAAGCTTTCTTT. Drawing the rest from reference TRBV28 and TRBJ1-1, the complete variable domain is DVKVTQSSRYLVKRTGEKVFLECVQDMDHENMFWYRQDPGLGLRLIYFSYDVKMKEKGDIPEGYSVSREKKERFSLILESASTNQTSMYLCASSYRGNTEAFFGQGTRLTVV.